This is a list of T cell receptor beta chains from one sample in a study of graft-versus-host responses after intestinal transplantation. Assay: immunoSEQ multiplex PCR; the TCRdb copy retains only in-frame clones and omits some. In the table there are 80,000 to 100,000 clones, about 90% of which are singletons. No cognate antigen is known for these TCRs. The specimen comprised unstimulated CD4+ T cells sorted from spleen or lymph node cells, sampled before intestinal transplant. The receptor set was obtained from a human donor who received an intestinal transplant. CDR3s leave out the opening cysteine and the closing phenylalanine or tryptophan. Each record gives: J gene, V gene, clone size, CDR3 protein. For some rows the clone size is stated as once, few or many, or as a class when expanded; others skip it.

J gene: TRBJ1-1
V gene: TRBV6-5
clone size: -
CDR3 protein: ASSGDRGEAF

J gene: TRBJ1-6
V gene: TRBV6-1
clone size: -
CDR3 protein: ASSAGTVSRGSPLH

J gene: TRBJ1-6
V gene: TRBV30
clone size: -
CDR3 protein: AWSVGRTSSYNSPLH

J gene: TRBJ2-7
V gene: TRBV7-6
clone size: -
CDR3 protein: ASSRGGGYGEQY

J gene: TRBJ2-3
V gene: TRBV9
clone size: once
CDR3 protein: ASSSQVSTDTQY

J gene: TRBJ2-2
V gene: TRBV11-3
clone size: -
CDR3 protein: ASTQTSGGFNTGELF

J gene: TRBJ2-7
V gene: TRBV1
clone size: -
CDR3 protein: TSSLPLGLASTYEQY

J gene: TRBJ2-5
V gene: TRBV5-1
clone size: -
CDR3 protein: ASSPAKAGGPETQY

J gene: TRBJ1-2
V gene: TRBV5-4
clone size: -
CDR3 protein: ASSLQGGYGYT

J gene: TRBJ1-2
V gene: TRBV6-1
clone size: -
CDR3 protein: ASSRTDSNYGYT

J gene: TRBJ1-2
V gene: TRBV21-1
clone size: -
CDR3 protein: ASSKVRSLRGYT

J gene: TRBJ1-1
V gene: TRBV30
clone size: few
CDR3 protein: AWSAGQTNTEAF

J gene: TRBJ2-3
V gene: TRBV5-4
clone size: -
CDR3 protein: ASSLGGSGGSFPTDTQY

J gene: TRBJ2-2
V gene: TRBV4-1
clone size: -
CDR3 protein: ASSQNSRGITGELF

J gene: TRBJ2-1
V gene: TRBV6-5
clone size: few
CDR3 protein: ATWAIQHNEQF

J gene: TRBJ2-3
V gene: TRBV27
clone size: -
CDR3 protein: ASSLPPPLAGGITDTQY

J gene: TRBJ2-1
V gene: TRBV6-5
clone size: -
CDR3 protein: ASSLGGEQF

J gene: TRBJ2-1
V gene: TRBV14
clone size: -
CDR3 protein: ASSRRTSGSANEQF

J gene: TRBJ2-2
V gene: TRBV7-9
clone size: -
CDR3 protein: ASSQTGHGRELF

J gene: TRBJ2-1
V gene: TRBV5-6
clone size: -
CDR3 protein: ASSRRGLADTRGEQF

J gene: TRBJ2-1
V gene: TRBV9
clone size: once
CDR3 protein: ASSVEGGQGLPHNEQF

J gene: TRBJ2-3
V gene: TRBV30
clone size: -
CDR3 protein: AWSVRSGLAGLGTQY

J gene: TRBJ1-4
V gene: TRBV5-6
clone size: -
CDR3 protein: ASSLEDRDNEKLF

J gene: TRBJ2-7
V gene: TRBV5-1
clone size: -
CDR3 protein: ASSELSNLAYEQY

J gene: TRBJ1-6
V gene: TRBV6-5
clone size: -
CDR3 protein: ASKPGHGNSPLH

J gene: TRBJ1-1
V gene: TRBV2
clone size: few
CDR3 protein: ASSLTGKNTEAF

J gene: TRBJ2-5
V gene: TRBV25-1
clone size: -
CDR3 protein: ASRIAGGRGQETQY

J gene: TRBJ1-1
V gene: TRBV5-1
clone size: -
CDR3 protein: ASSRPLQDSMGLNTEAF